The present T cell receptor beta chain was sequenced within a study of T cells after yellow fever vaccination. The CDR3 contains 13 residues. With 4 bases removed from V and 5 bases from J, the gap between germline ends came to 12 bases. Germline CDR1 SNHLY, CDR2 FYNNEI. General study findings and limits: Shared CD4/CD8 clonotypes were a small share, likely from convergent recombination. The study noted that FACS-sorted repertoires could contain abundant clonotypes contaminating from the bulk population.

About this clonotype: Antigen: not known.

TCRdb re-analysed the 5' RACE reads in MiXCR, keeping a single row per CDR3 protein. There are hundreds of thousands of distinct CDR3 sequences in the sample; roughly 9% occur only once, and 3% to 4% lies in the top ten. The clonotype comes from a man aged 18-30 years who received the YFV17D yellow fever vaccine. This material consisted of CD4+ T cells sorted from PBMCs, taken 5 days after the yellow fever booster vaccination. The rearrangement links TRBV2 to TRBJ2-7; D is possibly TRBD1 (5 bases). The CDR3 nucleotides are TGTGCCAGCAGTGGTGGCAGGGTCAACGAGCAGTACTTC. This codes for CASSGGRVNEQYF.